Following are 10 T cell receptor beta chains from one sample sequenced in a study of blood T cell repertoires in COVID-19. The assay was immunoSEQ multiplex PCR, and TCRdb's table has in-frame clones only and misses some. The sample shows about 240,000 clones, roughly 85% of them seen only once. The sample consisted of peripheral blood. The receptors derive from a man over 45 with COVID-19, enrolled during active disease.

The chain has TRBV7-8 and TRBJ2-5; TRBD1 matches at 7 bases. This CDR3 has 15 amino acids. V lost 5 bases, J lost 5 bases, and 11 bases stayed unmatched. Germline CDR1 and CDR2: SGHVS and FQNEAQ. The CDR3 coding sequence is TGTGCCAGCAGCGTTAACAGGGGTGGGATCGAGACCCAGTACTTC. It specifies CASSVNRGGIETQYF.

The chain uses TRBV7-9 and TRBJ1-2; 11 bases are a match to TRBD1. Germline V gene lookup returns CDR1 SEHNR and CDR2 FQNEAQ (reference sequence). The V segment lost 5 bases and the J segment 1 base; nucleotides outside the gene matches: 12. This CDR3 has 18 residues. CDR3 bases: TGTGCCAGCAGCCCCATAGTCGGACAGGGGGCAAGTAACTATGGCTACACCTTC. Translated: CASSPIVGQGASNYGYTF. Full variable domain (missing parts from reference TRBV7-9 and TRBJ1-2): DTGVSQNPRHKITKRGQNVTFRCDPISEHNRLYWYRQTLGQGPEFLTYFQNEAQLEKSRLLSDRFSAERPKGSFSTLEIQRTEQGDSAMYLCASSPIVGQGASNYGYTFGSGTRLTVV.

This clone turned up a few times. The chain joins TRBV3-1 (or the pseudogene TRBV3-2) to TRBJ1-2; 10 bases agree with TRBD1. The V segment lost 1 base and the J segment 4 bases; nucleotides outside the gene matches: 6. CDR3 size: 16 residues. The germline CDR1 and CDR2 sequences are LGHDT and YNNKEL (reference sequence). The CDR3 loop is CASSQALTGGGYGYTF. Here the CDR3 DNA reads TGTGCCAGCAGCCAAGCGTTGACAGGGGGCGGCTATGGCTACACCTTC.

V gene TRBV10-3 combines with J gene TRBJ1-2; 7 positions agree with TRBD1. After removal of 0 bases from V and 3 bases from J, the junction contained 4 bases not matched to a gene. This CDR3 spans 15 amino acids. CDR1 ENHRY and CDR2 SYGVKD come from the germline V gene. The chain's CDR3 is CAISESITGDYGYTF. CDR3 DNA sequence: TGTGCCATCAGTGAGTCGATTACAGGGGACTATGGCTACACCTTC.

The CDR3 DNA reads as TGTGCCAGCAGCGAACATGGGACAGGGAATTCACCCCTCCACTTT. Translated, it gives CASSEHGTGNSPLHF. The rearrangement joins TRBV9 to TRBJ1-6, with 9 nucleotides matching TRBD1. This CDR3 contains 15 residues. With 3 bases clipped from V and 7 bases from J, the junction kept 5 bases outside the gene matches. Germline lookup yields CDR1 SGDLS and CDR2 YYNGEE.

This chain uses TRBV19 with TRBJ1-1; 8 nucleotides agree with TRBD1. The CDR3 is 15 residues long. Germline CDR1 LNHDA, CDR2 SQIVND (reference sequence). V dropped 6 bases and J dropped 1; count of bases not matched to a gene: 7. The CDR3 nucleotides read TGTGCCAGTAGAAGTCCGGGACAGGCGAACACTGAAGCTTTCTTT. Translated: CASRSPGQANTEAFF.

The V gene is TRBV3-1 (or the pseudogene TRBV3-2), the J gene TRBJ2-2, with TRBD2 as a possible D gene (5 bases). Germline V gene data show CDR1 as LGHDT and CDR2 as YNNKEL (reference sequence). The CDR3 has 13 amino acids. Trimming cost V 0 bases and J 7 bases, with 6 bases left between them. CDR3 nucleotide sequence: TGTGCCAGCAGCCAAGAAGGAGGCGGGGAGCTGTTTTTT. As protein: CASSQEGGGELFF.

The chain joins TRBV6-1 to TRBJ2-2; 7 nucleotides line up with TRBD2. Germline assignment: CDR1 MNHNS and CDR2 SASEGT. CDR3 size: 16 residues. The ends lost 4 bases at V and 4 bases at J; junction bases unmatched: 9. CDR3 residues: CASSGGILAATGELFF. The CDR3 bases are TGTGCCAGCAGTGGTGGGATTCTAGCGGCCACCGGGGAGCTGTTTTTT.

The rearrangement uses TRBV28 and TRBJ1-4; D unresolved. The CDR3 extends over 13 amino acids. Germline CDR1 is MDHEN and CDR2 is SYDVKM. V was cut by 1 base and J by 8 bases, with 8 bases left in between. The CDR3 spells CASSLSLGEKLFF. Written as DNA, the CDR3 is TGTGCCAGCAGTTTATCCCTAGGCGAAAAACTGTTTTTT.

The chain links TRBV30 to TRBJ1-5, with TRBD1 matching 7 bases. Germline CDR1 is GTSNPN and CDR2 is SVGIG (reference sequence). With V trimmed by 1 base and J by 4 bases, 10 bases remained unmatched. This CDR3 has 16 amino acids. CDR3 residues: CAWSGVGTATNQPQHF. CDR3 DNA sequence: TGTGCCTGGAGTGGGGTGGGGACAGCTACAAATCAGCCCCAGCATTTT.